This T cell receptor (beta chain) is drawn from a study of cytomegalovirus exposure and HLA in healthy donors. The trim removed 11 bases at V and 2 bases at J, leaving 6 bases unmatched. Germline assignment: CDR1 LNHDA and CDR2 SQIVND (reference sequence). The CDR3 runs 13 residues. As for this clone: Its specificity is unknown.

Data came from immunoSEQ multiplex PCR; TCRdb stores just in-frame clones and leaves some out. The sample holds approximately 160,000 clones; around 88% are singletons and the top ten take 2% to 2.5%. General study points: Rarity held for most TCR sequences, but there were some public TCRs that occurred in many donors.

The sequencing input was PBMCs. This chain uses TRBV19 with TRBJ2-4; 7 bases match TRBD1. The clonotype was recovered from a woman aged 18 to 35 in good health and CMV-seronegative. CDR3 sequence (DNA): TGTGCCGCTTCACAGGGGTCCAAAAACATTCAGTACTTC. Translation: CAASQGSKNIQYF.